One T cell receptor (beta chain) is described in this entry. Method: immunoSEQ multiplex PCR; TCRdb's copy keeps in-frame clones and lacks some. This sample has 80,000 to 100,000 clones, with around three quarters found just once. The sample comes from a study of glioma-infiltrating T cells after dendritic cell vaccination. Study-level information: Patients had newly diagnosed or recurrent glioblastoma and received dendritic cell vaccines. Dendritic cell vaccine was injected intradermally three times, biweekly.

Trimming cost V 4 bases and J 7 bases; bases outside gene matches: 5. Germline V lookup: CDR1 SGHTA, CDR2 FQGNSA. The CDR3 has 15 residues. The rearrangement uses TRBV7-2 and TRBJ2-5; 14 nucleotides line up with TRBD2. This specimen consisted of blood, obtained before dendritic cell vaccination. The sequence was obtained from a human donor with glioblastoma. CDR3 nucleotide sequence: TGTGCCAGCAGCTCGACTAGCGGGAGGGCCGGGACCCAGTACTTC. Protein sequence: CASSSTSGRAGTQYF.